In this sample, the clone carrying this TCR beta chain turned up a few times. The antigen is unknown. Sequenced patients had shown CD8+CD57+ cell expansion by flow cytometry. This specimen belongs to a study of CD8+CD57+ T cells in acquired aplastic anemia. Study-level points and caveats: Both patients and controls carried the same twenty-nine CD8+ CDR3 sequences.

Germline CDR1 reads SQVTM; CDR2 reads ANQGSEA. The CDR3 extends over 12 amino acids. Trimming pared 3 bases from V and 6 bases from J, leaving 11 bases between. Genomic DNA templated the TCR beta VDJ and CDR3 profiling. TCRdb called the reads again in MiXCR, with one record for every CDR3 protein. The data contain about 160,000 distinct CDR3 sequences, around 75% of them singletons. The sequenced material came from sorted CD4+, CD8+, or CD8+CD57+ T cells (not recorded which) from PBMCs. This rearrangement joins TRBV29-1 to TRBJ2-5; perhaps TRBD2 as D (6 bases). The TCR originated in a human donor with aplastic anemia. CDR3 sequence (DNA): TGCAGCGTTGATGTTAGCGGAAAGACCCAGTACTTC. It is translated as CSVDVSGKTQYF.